This TCR beta chain was recovered during a study of T cell responses to AZD1222 COVID-19 vaccine. The study, taken as a whole, reports: The sample set comprised mostly white British donors with more females, and clonal diversity was possibly underestimated.

Remarks on this clone: Its antigen is undetermined.

Produced via immunoSEQ multiplex PCR; TCRdb's table is partial and in-frame only. The sample shows 100,000 to 110,000 clones, around nine tenths of them seen only once. Germline loops: CDR1 LNHDA, CDR2 SQIVND (reference sequence). Losses at the gene ends were 3 bases for V and 9 bases for J; bases not matched to a gene: 7. CDR3 length: 13 amino acids. The receptor was derived from an adult in good health. The rearrangement joins TRBV19 to TRBJ1-1, with TRBD1 matching 7 bases. The starting material was peripheral blood, obtained on day 0 of AZD1222 vaccination. The CDR3 region is CASSIPTGTKAFF. The CDR3 bases are TGTGCCAGTAGTATCCCGACAGGGACCAAAGCTTTCTTT. Using reference TRBV19 and TRBJ1-1 for the parts outside the CDR3, the full variable domain is DGGITQSPKYLFRKEGQNVTLSCEQNLNHDAMYWYRQDPGQGLRLIYYSQIVNDFQKGDIAEGYSVSREKKESFPLTVTSAQKNPTAFYLCASSIPTGTKAFFGQGTRLTVV.